This section outlines one T cell receptor (beta chain) sequence together with its context. Its specificity is unknown. The data were obtained in a study of T cell responses to AZD1222 COVID-19 vaccine. Whole-study findings and limits: The study sampled repertoires only after the peak T cell response. Donors, mostly white British, included more females; clonal diversity was possibly underestimated. Spike-specific TCR depth and breadth grew after two AZD1222 doses.

There are 14 residues in the CDR3. Looked up from germline, CDR1 is MNHEY and CDR2 is SMNVEV (reference sequence). Trimming pared 5 bases from V and 3 bases from J, leaving 14 bases between. TCRdb keeps only in-frame clones here, not all; method: immunoSEQ multiplex PCR. This table has roughly 140,000 clones, roughly 90% appearing once. The genes are TRBV27 and TRBJ2-7, with D maybe TRBD2 (6 bases). The source is an adult who received the AZD1222 COVID-19 vaccine. Sequences were derived from peripheral blood, sampled 28 days after the second AZD1222 dose. The CDR3, as DNA: TGTGCCAGCAGTCCCCTCCGGGAGAACTACGAGCAGTACTTC. Translated: CASSPLRENYEQYF.